One TCR beta chain is described in this entry. Its antigen is not known. The data were produced by immunoSEQ multiplex PCR, yet TCRdb's version contains in-frame clones alone and is incomplete. The data hold 30,000 to 35,000 clones, with about 80% observed a single time. These data are taken from a study of vaccination effects on CD4 cells after COVID-19. The CDR3 consists of 16 residues. V was clipped by 4 bases and J by 5 bases, with 20 bases between them. The germline gives CDR1 SGHTA, CDR2 FQGNSA. Sequencing in the ViraFEST assay came after antigen-specific CD4+ T cells had been expanded with viral peptide pools, which were used to stimulate PBMC. With more than 9 days of culture completed, CD4+ T cells were isolated. Each vaccine recipient was nucleocapsid antibody negative and had no prior SARS-CoV-2 infection. Each well held about 2.1 million PBMC cultured with approximately 9.7 ug/ml peptides and 10 IU/ml IL-2. Cultures had half their medium replaced with IL-2 medium on days 3 and 7.

Study results and caveats: After vaccination, at late timepoints, clones induced by infection and by vaccine contracted markedly.

The rearrangement uses TRBV7-2 and TRBJ2-5; maybe TRBD2 (6 bases). The sample consisted of CD4+ T cells from PBMCs cultured with HCoV-OC43 spike peptides, taken before COVID-19 vaccination. The subset was: HCoV-OC43 spike overlapping peptide pool stimulation. This TCR derives from a human donor who received a COVID-19 vaccine. The CDR3: CASSSGTSPAWETQYF. The CDR3 DNA is TGTGCCAGCAGCTCCGGCACTAGCCCAGCGTGGGAGACCCAGTACTTC.